Sequencing of this T cell receptor beta chain was carried out in a study of T cells after yellow fever vaccination. Points from the study as a whole: A faster peak, day 5 versus 15, was reached by the weaker secondary response. CD4 and CD8 compartments shared a small share of clonotypes, likely from convergent recombination. At around 95% for CD4 and approximately 89% for CD8, most primary-vaccination clones showed up again after the booster.

This clonotype has ten or more counts. Its cognate antigen is unknown. CDR1 and CDR2 from the germline V gene are SGHTA and FQGNSA. The CDR3 has 14 amino acids. Deletions cut 2 bases from V and 6 bases from J, with 11 bases between. It was through 5'RACE template switching that TCR cDNA was made, with a universal primer site and UMIs added. TCRdb independently ran MiXCR on the 5' RACE reads; one entry per CDR3 protein. The sample holds around 180,000 distinct CDR3 sequences, roughly 6.2% seen once. This sequence was found in a man aged 18-30 years who received the YFV17D yellow fever vaccine. The material sequenced was CD4+ T cells sorted from PBMCs, taken on the day of the first yellow fever vaccination. The chain has TRBV7-2 and TRBJ2-4; D is perhaps TRBD1 (5 bases). The CDR3 DNA follows: TGTGCCAGCAGCTTAAGCCAGGGCGGAAACATTCAGTACTTC. The encoded protein is CASSLSQGGNIQYF. Drawing the rest from reference TRBV7-2 and TRBJ2-4, the complete variable domain is GAGVSQSPSNKVTEKGKDVELRCDPISGHTALYWYRQSLGQGLEFLIYFQGNSAPDKSGLPSDRFSAERTGGSVSTLTIQRTQQEDSAVYLCASSLSQGGNIQYFGAGTRLSVL.